Listed below are T cell receptor beta chains from one sample, sequenced in a study of blood T cell repertoires in COVID-19. Measured with immunoSEQ multiplex PCR; TCRdb has only the in-frame clones, and not every one. There are about 250,000 clones in the sample; almost 85% occur only once, and 4.5% to 5.5% lies in the top ten. The sequenced sample was peripheral blood. These receptors came from a man aged 50 to 59 with active or convalescent COVID-19. The CDR3 runs from the conserved cysteine through the conserved F or W. The D gene is left open where the match is weak. The size entry is marked missing in some rows and otherwise reads once, few, many or a size class.

j_call v_call d_call clone_size cdr3_nt cdr3_aa
TRBJ2-7 TRBV5-8 . . TGTGCCAGCAGCTTGGCAGGTTACTACGAGCAGTACTTC CASSLAGYYEQYF
TRBJ1-2 TRBV19 TRBD1 . TGTGCCTCCTACCCTGGGGTAGGACAGGGGGCTTTAAGCTATGGCTACACCTTC CASYPGVGQGALSYGYTF
TRBJ1-3 TRBV4-3 . few TGCGCCAGCAGCCAAGAGCTAATAGGAAACACCATATATTTT CASSQELIGNTIYF
TRBJ1-1 TRBV19 TRBD1 few TGTGCCAGTATACAAGACAGGGCCCACACTGAAGCTTTCTTT CASIQDRAHTEAFF
TRBJ2-3 TRBV19 . . TGTGCCAGTAGTCTGGAGCGGAGCACAGATACGCAGTATTTT CASSLERSTDTQYF
TRBJ1-5 TRBV28 TRBD1 . TGTGCCAGCCATGACAGGGGAGGGAGACAGCCCCAGCATTTT CASHDRGGRQPQHF
TRBJ1-2 TRBV6-1 . . TGTGCCAGCAGTGAAACCTATAACTATGGCTACACCTTC CASSETYNYGYTF
TRBJ2-7 TRBV28 . . TGTGCCAGCAGTTCCGCACCGGGGGTCGACGAGCAGTACTTC CASSSAPGVDEQYF
TRBJ1-1 TRBV3-1/TRBV3-2 . once TGTGCCAGCAGCCAGGGCATCAACACTGAAGCTTTCTTT CASSQGINTEAFF
TRBJ2-3 TRBV5-4 . . TGTGCCAGCAGCCCATCGGGAGTCGGTACAGATACGCAGTATTTT CASSPSGVGTDTQYF
TRBJ1-5 TRBV30 TRBD1 . TGTGCCTGGGGTCTCGGGACAGGGGGAAATCAGCCCCAGCATTTT CAWGLGTGGNQPQHF
TRBJ1-4 TRBV5-3 . . TGTGCCAGAGTCCACAGGGATAATGAAAAACTGTTTTTT CARVHRDNEKLFF
TRBJ2-1 TRBV4-3 . . TGCGCCAGCAGAGACAACAGGGTCGGAAATGAGCAGTTCTTC CASRDNRVGNEQFF
TRBJ2-6 TRBV4-1 . . TGCGCCAGCAGCCTCTCGGACAGTAGTGGGGCCAACGTCCTGACTTTC CASSLSDSSGANVLTF
TRBJ2-3 TRBV21-1 . . TGTGCCAGCCCCGGAGGTAGCGGGACAGATACGCAGTATTTT CASPGGSGTDTQYF
TRBJ1-2 TRBV28 TRBD1 once TGTGCCAGCAGTTTGTGGACAGGCACCTCAGGGGGCTACACCTTC CASSLWTGTSGGYTF
TRBJ1-1 TRBV2 . . TGTGCCAGCAACCGACCGGCCAGGTCAACGAACACTGAAGCTTTCTTT CASNRPARSTNTEAFF
TRBJ2-7 TRBV4-1 TRBD2 . TGCGCCAGCAGCCAAGACCCTTTTCCACTAGCGGGAGGCTACTACGAGCAGTACTTC CASSQDPFPLAGGYYEQYF
TRBJ2-4 TRBV5-1 TRBD1 . TGCGCCAGCACCCAGGGACAGGGGGACAAAAACATTCAGTACTTC CASTQGQGDKNIQYF
TRBJ2-1 TRBV4-2 TRBD2 . TGTGCCAGCAGACGGCTAGCGGGGGGAGTCGGGAATGAGCAGTTCTTC CASRRLAGGVGNEQFF
TRBJ2-1 TRBV3-1/TRBV3-2 . once TGTGCCAGCAGCCAAGCGGGGTCCTACAATGAGCAGTTCTTC CASSQAGSYNEQFF
TRBJ2-7 TRBV5-1 TRBD2 . TGCGCCAGCAGCTCGGGGGGACTAGCGGGAGGGCCAAGAAACCTACGGCGCTACGAGCAGTACTTC CASSSGGLAGGPRNLRRYEQYF
TRBJ2-3 TRBV20-1 TRBD2 . TGCAGTGCTAGTAGCGGGCCCGGAGTAGATACGCAGTATTTT CSASSGPGVDTQYF
TRBJ1-3 TRBV12-3/TRBV12-4 . . TGTGCCAGCAGCATATCTAGGGGAAACACCATATATTTT CASSISRGNTIYF
TRBJ2-1 TRBV7-8 . . TGTGCCAGCAGCTTATATGGCGGTAGCTCCTACAATGAGCAGTTCTTC CASSLYGGSSYNEQFF
TRBJ2-5 TRBV15 TRBD2 . TGTGCCACCAGCAACCAACCCCTAGCGGGAGGGGGGGAGACCCAGTACTTC CATSNQPLAGGGETQYF
TRBJ2-1 TRBV14 TRBD2 . TGTGCCAGCAGCCAAGCGGCTAGCGGGCGCCTGTGGCAGTTCTTC CASSQAASGRLWQFF
TRBJ1-2 TRBV27 . . TGTGCCAGCAGTTTCCTCCGGGGGGTGACCTATGGCTACACCTTC CASSFLRGVTYGYTF
TRBJ1-1 TRBV3-1/TRBV3-2 . . TGTGCCAGCAGCCGAGGCCTGATTAACACTGAAGCTTTCTTT CASSRGLINTEAFF
TRBJ1-6 TRBV5-1 . . TGCGCCAGCAAGCCCCGGGACACCTATAATTCACCCCTCCACTTT CASKPRDTYNSPLHF
TRBJ1-1 TRBV5-5 . . TGTGCCAGCAGCCAAACGACAGATAAAGCTTTCTTT CASSQTTDKAFF
TRBJ1-1 TRBV15 . . TGTGCCACCGAGAGTACAGCGAACACTGAAGCTTTCTTT CATESTANTEAFF
TRBJ2-1 TRBV15 TRBD2 . TGTGCCACCAGCATTGGGTCTAGCGGGAGGGAGCAGTTCTTC CATSIGSSGREQFF
TRBJ2-1 TRBV30 . . TGTGCCTGGAGTGCCTGGGAGAACTACAATGAGCAGTTCTTC CAWSAWENYNEQFF
TRBJ1-2 TRBV12-5 . . TGTGCTAGTGGTTTGGCGCGCCCCGGAACGATGGACTACTATGGCTACACCTTC CASGLARPGTMDYYGYTF
TRBJ2-5 TRBV7-2 . . TGTGCCAGCAGCTCTAGCCTTAGGGGGAGACAAGAGACCCAGTACTTC CASSSSLRGRQETQYF
TRBJ2-1 TRBV5-5 TRBD1 . TGTGCCAGCAGCTTTGGACAGGGTGGATTAAATGAGCAGTTCTTC CASSFGQGGLNEQFF